This record concerns one T cell receptor (beta chain) sequence. The antigen is not known. The CDR3 sequence is 13 residues long. CDR1 is DFQATT and CDR2 is SNEGSKA in the germline V gene (reference sequence). With 7 bases removed from V and 6 bases from J, the gap between germline ends came to 13 bases. Researchers reported that TCR beta cDNA libraries carried unique molecular identifiers. TCRdb itself ran the PCR reads through MiXCR, one entry per CDR3 protein. The sample includes roughly 600,000 distinct CDR3 sequences, around 44% of them seen just once. This entry comes from a study of post-analysis software for immune sequencing data. Whole-study context: In terms of disease course, relapsing-remitting, secondary progressive and progressive-relapsing multiple sclerosis were included.

The study's findings and limits: Compared with controls, patients had more of about 5 TRBV segments, including TRBV5-6, TRBV5-1 and TRBV20-1.

The sample was blood. The rearrangement links TRBV20-1 to TRBJ1-6; tentatively, D is TRBD1 (6 bases). The receptor comes from a girl aged 10-17 years with multiple sclerosis. CDR3 region: CSVSRTVNSPLHF. The CDR3 DNA is TGCAGTGTTAGTAGGACAGTTAATTCACCCCTCCACTTT.